The TCR beta chain under discussion was sequenced for a study of cytomegalovirus exposure and HLA in healthy donors. As to this clone: Its target is not known.

PCR amplification relied on 60 Vbeta primers (plus 13 Jbeta primers). Assay: immunoSEQ multiplex PCR; the TCRdb copy retains only in-frame clones and omits some. The sample has around 120,000 clones, 80% seen once. The germline V and J ends were trimmed by 8 bases and 5 bases, with 10 bases remaining between them. This CDR3 has 12 residues. Germline CDR1 and CDR2: SNHLY and FYNNEI. Overall study results and limits: The investigators catalogued 180 or so TCR beta chains as cytomegalovirus-associated. Three CMV-associated chains were confirmed in vitro to be specific for CMV antigens.

This chain uses TRBV2 with TRBJ2-1, with D tentatively TRBD1 (5 bases). This clonotype originated in a human donor in good health. Material: PBMCs. The CDR3 region has the DNA TGTGCCAGCCTGGGGCTGCACAATGAGCAGTTCTTC. This translates into CASLGLHNEQFF.